This T cell receptor beta chain was sequenced during a study of T cell responses to AZD1222 COVID-19 vaccine. The V and J ends lost 1 base and 2 bases respectively, with 9 bases between them. The CDR3 has 15 residues. In germline, CDR1 is MGHDK, CDR2 SYGVNS. To note about this clone: Its antigen is still unknown.

Sequenced by immunoSEQ multiplex PCR; TCRdb stores in-frame clones only, minus some. Of about 94,000 clones in the sample, 70% to 90% were seen once. Findings of the study overall: At baseline, just five to seven AZD1222 recipients tested seropositive.

The sequenced sample was peripheral blood, obtained on day 0 of AZD1222 vaccination. The clonotype originates from an adult in good health. J is TRBJ1-5 and V is TRBV25-1; no firm D call. In DNA form, the CDR3 reads TGTGCCAGCAGTGAATCGGGCGGGGGCAATCAGCCCCAGCATTTT. Amino acids: CASSESGGGNQPQHF.